The source of this T cell receptor (beta chain) is a study of a mutant IDH1 vaccine in newly diagnosed glioma. Study at large: Eight vaccinations reached patients in weeks 1, 3, 5, 7, 11, 15, 19 and 23.

Germline V gives CDR1 MNHEY, CDR2 SMNVEV (reference sequence). CDR3 length: 14 amino acids. Trimming shortened V by 3 bases and J by 1 base, and 10 bases separated the two germline ends. This table comes from immunoSEQ multiplex PCR, and its TCRdb copy is limited to in-frame clones, with some not included. The data contain under 55,000 clones, roughly 90% of them singletons. As to time point: week 11, during vaccination. Every single dose of the vaccine, 300 ug of mutant IDH1 20-mer peptide, came with topical imiquimod. Astrocytomas that were new, WHO grade 3 or 4, IDH1-mutant and ATRX-lost were present in the donors. This clone has just one count. Its antigen remains unknown.

V gene TRBV27 combines with J gene TRBJ2-7; D is undetermined. The clonotype comes from a man aged 50 to 60 with glioma. The sequencing here drew on PBMCs, taken from a glioma patient whose treatment included an IDH1 peptide vaccine. The CDR3 spells CASSFVPESYEQYF. CDR3 in DNA: TGTGCCAGCAGTTTCGTCCCGGAATCCTACGAGCAGTACTTC.